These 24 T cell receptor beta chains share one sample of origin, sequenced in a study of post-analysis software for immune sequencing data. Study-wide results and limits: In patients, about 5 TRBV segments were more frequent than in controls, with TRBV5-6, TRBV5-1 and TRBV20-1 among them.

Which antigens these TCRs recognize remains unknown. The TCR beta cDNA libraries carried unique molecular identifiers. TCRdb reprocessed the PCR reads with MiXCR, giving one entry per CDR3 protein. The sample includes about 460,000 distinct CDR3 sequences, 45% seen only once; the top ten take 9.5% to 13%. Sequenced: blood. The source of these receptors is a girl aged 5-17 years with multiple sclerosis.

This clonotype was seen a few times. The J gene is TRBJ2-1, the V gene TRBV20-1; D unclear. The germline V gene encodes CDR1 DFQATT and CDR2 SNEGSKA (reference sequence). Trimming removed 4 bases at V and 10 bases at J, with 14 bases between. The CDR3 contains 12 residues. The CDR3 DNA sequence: TGCAGTGCTAACCATTTTCCCGTAGAGCAGTTCTTC. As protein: CSANHFPVEQFF.

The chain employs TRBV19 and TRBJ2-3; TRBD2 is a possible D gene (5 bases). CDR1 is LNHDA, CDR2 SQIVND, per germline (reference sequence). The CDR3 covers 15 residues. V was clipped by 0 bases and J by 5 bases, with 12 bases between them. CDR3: CASSIDRGGLDTQYF. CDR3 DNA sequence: TGTGCCAGTAGTATAGATCGTGGAGGACTAGATACGCAGTATTTT.

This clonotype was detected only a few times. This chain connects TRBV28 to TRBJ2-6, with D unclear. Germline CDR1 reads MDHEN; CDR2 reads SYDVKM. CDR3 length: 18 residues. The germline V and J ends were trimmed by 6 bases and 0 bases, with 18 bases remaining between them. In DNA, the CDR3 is TGTGCCAGCAGCACGCCGGCGGAGTCCCGCTCTGGGGCCAACGTCCTGACTTTC. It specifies CASSTPAESRSGANVLTF. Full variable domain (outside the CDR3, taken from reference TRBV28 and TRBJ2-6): DVKVTQSSRYLVKRTGEKVFLECVQDMDHENMFWYRQDPGLGLRLIYFSYDVKMKEKGDIPEGYSVSREKKERFSLILESASTNQTSMYLCASSTPAESRSGANVLTFGAGSRLTVL.

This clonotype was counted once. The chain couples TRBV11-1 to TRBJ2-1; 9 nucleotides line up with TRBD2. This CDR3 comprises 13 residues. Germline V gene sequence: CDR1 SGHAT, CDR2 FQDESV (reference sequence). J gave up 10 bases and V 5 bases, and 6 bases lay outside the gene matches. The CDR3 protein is CASSPTAGGEQFF. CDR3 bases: TGTGCCAGCAGCCCCACTGCGGGAGGGGAGCAGTTCTTC.

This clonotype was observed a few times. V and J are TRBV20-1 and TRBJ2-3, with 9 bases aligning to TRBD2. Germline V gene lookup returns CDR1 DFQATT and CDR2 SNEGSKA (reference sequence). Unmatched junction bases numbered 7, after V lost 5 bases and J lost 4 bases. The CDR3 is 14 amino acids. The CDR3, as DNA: TGCAGTGCTGGAAGGCGGGAGGGATCAGATACGCAGTATTTT. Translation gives CSAGRREGSDTQYF.

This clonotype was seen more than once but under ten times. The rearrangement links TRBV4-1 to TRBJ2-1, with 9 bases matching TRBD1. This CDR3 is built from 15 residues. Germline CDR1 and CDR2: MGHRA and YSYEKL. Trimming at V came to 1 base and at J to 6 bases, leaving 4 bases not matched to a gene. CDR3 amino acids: CASSQVGTGTNEQFF. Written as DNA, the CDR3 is TGCGCCAGCAGCCAAGTCGGGACAGGGACCAATGAGCAGTTCTTC.

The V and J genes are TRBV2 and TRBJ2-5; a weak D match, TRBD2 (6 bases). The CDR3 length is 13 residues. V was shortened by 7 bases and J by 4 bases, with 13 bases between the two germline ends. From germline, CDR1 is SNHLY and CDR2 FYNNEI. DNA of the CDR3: TGTGCCAGCAACGCCCTGGAGGGAGAGACCCAGTACTTC. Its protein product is CASNALEGETQYF.

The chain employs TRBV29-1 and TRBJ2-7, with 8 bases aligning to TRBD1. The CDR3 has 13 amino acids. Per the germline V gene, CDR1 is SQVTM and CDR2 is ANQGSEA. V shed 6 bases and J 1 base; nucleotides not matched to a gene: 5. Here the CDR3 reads CSVKDRVSYEQYF. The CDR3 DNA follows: TGCAGCGTGAAGGACAGGGTGTCCTACGAGCAGTACTTC.

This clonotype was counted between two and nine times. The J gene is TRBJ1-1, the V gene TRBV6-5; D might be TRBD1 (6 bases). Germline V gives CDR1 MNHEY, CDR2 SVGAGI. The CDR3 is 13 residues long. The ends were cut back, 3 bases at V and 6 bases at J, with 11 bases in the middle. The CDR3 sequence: CASSYNRVAEAFF. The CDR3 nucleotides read TGTGCCAGCAGTTATAACAGGGTCGCTGAAGCTTTCTTT.

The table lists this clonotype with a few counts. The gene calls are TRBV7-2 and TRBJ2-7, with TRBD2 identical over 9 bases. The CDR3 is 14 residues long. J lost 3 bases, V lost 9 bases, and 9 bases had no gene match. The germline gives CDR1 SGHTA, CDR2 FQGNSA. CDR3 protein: CASSSSGAHYEQYF. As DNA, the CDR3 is TGTGCCAGTAGTTCTAGCGGGGCCCACTACGAGCAGTACTTC.

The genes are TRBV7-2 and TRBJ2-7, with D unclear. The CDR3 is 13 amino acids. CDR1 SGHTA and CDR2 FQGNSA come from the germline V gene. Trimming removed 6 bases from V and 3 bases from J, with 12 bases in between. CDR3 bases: TGTGCCAGCAGGAGGCAGGCCGACTACGAGCAGTACTTC. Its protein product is CASRRQADYEQYF.

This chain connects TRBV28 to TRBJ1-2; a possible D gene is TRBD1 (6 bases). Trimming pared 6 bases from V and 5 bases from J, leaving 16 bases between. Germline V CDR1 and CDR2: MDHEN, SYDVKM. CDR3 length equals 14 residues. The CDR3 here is CASSRGGVGYGYTF. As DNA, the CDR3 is TGTGCCAGCAGCAGGGGTGGAGTGGGATATGGCTACACCTTC.

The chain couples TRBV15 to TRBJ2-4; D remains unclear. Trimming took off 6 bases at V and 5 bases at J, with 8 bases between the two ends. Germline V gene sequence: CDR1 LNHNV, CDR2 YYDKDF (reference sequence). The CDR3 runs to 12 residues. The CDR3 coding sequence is TGTGCCACCAGTCAACTCCAAAACATTCAGTACTTC. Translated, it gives CATSQLQNIQYF. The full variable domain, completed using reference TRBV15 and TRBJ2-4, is DAMVIQNPRYQVTQFGKPVTLSCSQTLNHNVMYWYQQKSSQAPKLLFHYYDKDFNNEADTPDNFQSRRPNTSFCFLDIRSPGLGDTAMYLCATSQLQNIQYFGAGTRLSVL.

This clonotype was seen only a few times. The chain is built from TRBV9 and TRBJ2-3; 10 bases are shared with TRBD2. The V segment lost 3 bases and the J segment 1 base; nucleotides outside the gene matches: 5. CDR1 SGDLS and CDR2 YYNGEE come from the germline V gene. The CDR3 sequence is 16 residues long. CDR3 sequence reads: CASSERTSGGTDTQYF. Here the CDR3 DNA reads TGTGCCAGCAGCGAACGGACTAGCGGAGGCACAGATACGCAGTATTTT.

The CDR3 loop is CASSLIPRARYNEQFF. Here the CDR3 DNA reads TGTGCCAGCAGTTTAATTCCCAGGGCGCGCTACAATGAGCAGTTCTTC. The rearrangement links TRBV27 to TRBJ2-1; D possibly corresponds to TRBD1 (5 bases). The CDR3 is 16 amino acids. Germline V gives CDR1 MNHEY, CDR2 SMNVEV (reference sequence). The V end was cut by 2 bases, the J end by 3 bases, with 14 bases between.

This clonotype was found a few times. CDR3 nucleotide sequence: TGTGCCAGCAGTCCGGGTAGCGGAGTAGAGACCCAGTACTTC. The encoded protein is CASSPGSGVETQYF. The J gene is TRBJ2-5, the V gene TRBV28; D possibly corresponds to TRBD2 (6 bases). Germline values: CDR1 MDHEN, CDR2 SYDVKM. V lost 5 bases, J lost 4 bases, and 14 bases lay in between. The CDR3 loop spans 14 amino acids.

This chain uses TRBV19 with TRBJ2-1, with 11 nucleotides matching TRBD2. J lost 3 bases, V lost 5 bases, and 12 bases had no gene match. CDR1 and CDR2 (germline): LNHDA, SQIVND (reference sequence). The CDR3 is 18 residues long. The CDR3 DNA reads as TGTGCCAGTAGTTACCAACTAGCGGGGGCCCATTTCTACAATGAGCAGTTCTTC. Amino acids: CASSYQLAGAHFYNEQFF.

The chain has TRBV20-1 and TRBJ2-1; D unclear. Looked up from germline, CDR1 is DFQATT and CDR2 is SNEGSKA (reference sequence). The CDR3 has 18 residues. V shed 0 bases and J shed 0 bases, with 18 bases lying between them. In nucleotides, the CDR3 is TGCAGTGCTAGAGATAGTATCATAAGGGTTTCCTCCTACAATGAGCAGTTCTTC. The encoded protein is CSARDSIIRVSSYNEQFF.

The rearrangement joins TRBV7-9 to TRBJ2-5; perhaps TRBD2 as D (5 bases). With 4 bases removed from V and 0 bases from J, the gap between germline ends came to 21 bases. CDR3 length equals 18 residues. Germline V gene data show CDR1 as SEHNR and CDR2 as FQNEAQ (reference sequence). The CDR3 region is CASSSGGGRDGHQETQYF. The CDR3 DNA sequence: TGTGCCAGCAGCTCAGGAGGTGGCCGAGACGGCCACCAAGAGACCCAGTACTTC. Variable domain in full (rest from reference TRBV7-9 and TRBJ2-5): DTGVSQNPRHKITKRGQNVTFRCDPISEHNRLYWYRQTLGQGPEFLTYFQNEAQLEKSRLLSDRFSAERPKGSFSTLEIQRTEQGDSAMYLCASSSGGGRDGHQETQYFGPGTRLLVL.

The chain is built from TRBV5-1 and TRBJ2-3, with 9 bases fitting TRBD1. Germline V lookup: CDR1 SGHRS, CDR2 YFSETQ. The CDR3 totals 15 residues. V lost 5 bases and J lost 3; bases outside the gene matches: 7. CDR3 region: CASRSGQGWTDTQYF. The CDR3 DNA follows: TGCGCCAGCAGGTCAGGACAGGGGTGGACAGATACGCAGTATTTT.

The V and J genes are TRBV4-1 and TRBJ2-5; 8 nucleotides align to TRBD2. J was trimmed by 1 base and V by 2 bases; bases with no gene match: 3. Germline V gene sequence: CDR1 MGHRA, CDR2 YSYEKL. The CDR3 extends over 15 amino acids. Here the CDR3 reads CASSQFGLAQETQYF. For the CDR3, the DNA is TGCGCCAGCAGCCAATTCGGACTAGCCCAAGAGACCCAGTACTTC.

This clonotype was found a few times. CDR3 nucleotides: TGCAGTGCTCCGTCGACTAGCGGGAACACAGATACGCAGTATTTT. It is translated as CSAPSTSGNTDTQYF. This chain links TRBV20-1 with TRBJ2-3, with TRBD2 identical over 11 bases. The germline gives CDR1 DFQATT, CDR2 SNEGSKA (reference sequence). Losses at the gene ends were 5 bases for V and 2 bases for J; bases not matched to a gene: 6. This CDR3 spans 15 amino acids.

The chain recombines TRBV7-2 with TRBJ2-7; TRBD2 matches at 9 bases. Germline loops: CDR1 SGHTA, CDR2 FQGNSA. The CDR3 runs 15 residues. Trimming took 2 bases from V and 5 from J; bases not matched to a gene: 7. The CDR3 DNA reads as TGTGCCAGCAGCTTAATAGCGGGAGTGGGAAACGAGCAGTACTTC. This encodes CASSLIAGVGNEQYF. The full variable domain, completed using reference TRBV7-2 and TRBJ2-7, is GAGVSQSPSNKVTEKGKDVELRCDPISGHTALYWYRQSLGQGLEFLIYFQGNSAPDKSGLPSDRFSAERTGGSVSTLTIQRTQQEDSAVYLCASSLIAGVGNEQYFGPGTRLTVT.

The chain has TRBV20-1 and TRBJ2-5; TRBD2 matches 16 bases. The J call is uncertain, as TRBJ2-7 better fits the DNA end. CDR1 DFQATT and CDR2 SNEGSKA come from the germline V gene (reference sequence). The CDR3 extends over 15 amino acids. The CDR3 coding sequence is TGCAGTGCGGGGACTAGCGGGAGGGCCAGGGGCGAGCAGTACTTC. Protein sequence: CSAGTSGRARGEQYF.